The clone carrying this T cell receptor beta chain was observed once. What it recognizes is unknown. Produced via immunoSEQ multiplex PCR; TCRdb's table is partial and in-frame only. Altogether about 79,000 clones are present, approximately 90% being singletons, with the ten largest covering approximately 0.5%. This sample stems from a study of OX40 agonist ivuxolimab in advanced cancers. Whole-study context: At about 81% male, the cohort had a mean age of approximately 64 years, ranging from about 20 to 79. Study-level results: Among T cells, CD8+ cells averaged more expanded clones than CD4+ cells.

This CDR3 has 15 amino acids. J lost 5 bases, V lost 3 bases, and 4 bases had no gene match. The V gene's germline CDR1 is SGHNT and CDR2 YYREEE (reference sequence). The V gene is TRBV5-4, the J gene TRBJ2-7; 14 nucleotides align to TRBD2. The source is an adult with an advanced solid tumor such as melanoma, head and neck, liver or kidney cancer. Source: CD4+ or CD8+ T cells sorted from blood, taken in a trial of the OX40 agonist ivuxolimab. The CDR3 DNA reads TGTGCCAGCAGCTCACCGGGACTAGCGGGAGACGAGCAGTACTTC. Its protein is CASSSPGLAGDEQYF.